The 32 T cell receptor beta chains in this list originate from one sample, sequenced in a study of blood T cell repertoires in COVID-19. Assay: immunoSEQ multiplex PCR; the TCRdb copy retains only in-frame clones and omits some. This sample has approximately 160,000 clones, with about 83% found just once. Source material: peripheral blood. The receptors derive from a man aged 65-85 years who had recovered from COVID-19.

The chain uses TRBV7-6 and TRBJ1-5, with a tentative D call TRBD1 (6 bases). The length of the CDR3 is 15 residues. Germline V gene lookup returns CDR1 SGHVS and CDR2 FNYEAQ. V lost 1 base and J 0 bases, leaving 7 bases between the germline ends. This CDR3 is CASSLVQGSNQPQHF. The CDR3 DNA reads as TGTGCCAGCAGCTTAGTACAGGGTAGCAATCAGCCCCAGCATTTT.

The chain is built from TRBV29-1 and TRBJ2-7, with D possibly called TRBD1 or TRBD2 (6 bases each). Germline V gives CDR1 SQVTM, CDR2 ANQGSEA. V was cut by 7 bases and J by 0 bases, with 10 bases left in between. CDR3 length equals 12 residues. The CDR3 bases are TGCAGCGGGGGGGACAACTCCTACGAGCAGTACTTC. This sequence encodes CSGGDNSYEQYF.

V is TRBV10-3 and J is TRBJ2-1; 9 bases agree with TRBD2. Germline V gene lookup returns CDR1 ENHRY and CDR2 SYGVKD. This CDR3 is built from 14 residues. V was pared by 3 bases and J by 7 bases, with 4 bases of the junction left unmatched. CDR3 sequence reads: CAISERGLANEQFF. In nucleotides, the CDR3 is TGTGCCATCAGTGAACGAGGACTAGCGAATGAGCAGTTCTTC.

CDR3 loop: CASSLAGTGELFF. CDR3 nucleotide sequence: TGTGCCAGCAGCTTGGCAGGAACCGGGGAGCTGTTTTTT. The rearrangement uses TRBV3-1 (or the pseudogene TRBV3-2) and TRBJ2-2; D not resolved. The CDR3 length is 13 residues. Germline CDR1 LGHDT, CDR2 YNNKEL (reference sequence). V gave up 5 bases and J gave up 5 bases, with 9 bases separating them.

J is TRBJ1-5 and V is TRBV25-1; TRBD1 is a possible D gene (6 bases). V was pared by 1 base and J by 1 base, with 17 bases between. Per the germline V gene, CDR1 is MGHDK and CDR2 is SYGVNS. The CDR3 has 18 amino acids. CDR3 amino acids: CASSESGLEQGSNQPQHF. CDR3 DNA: TGTGCCAGCAGTGAATCCGGATTGGAACAGGGAAGCAATCAGCCCCAGCATTTT.

CDR3 loop: CASSDSSGRFDEQYF. The CDR3 coding sequence is TGTGCCAGCAGTGACTCAAGCGGGAGGTTTGACGAGCAGTACTTC. This chain links TRBV6-4 with TRBJ2-7; 9 nucleotides align to TRBD2. V dropped 0 bases and J dropped 5; count of bases not matched to a gene: 5. Germline CDR1 and CDR2: MRHNA and SNTAGT. The CDR3 totals 15 residues.

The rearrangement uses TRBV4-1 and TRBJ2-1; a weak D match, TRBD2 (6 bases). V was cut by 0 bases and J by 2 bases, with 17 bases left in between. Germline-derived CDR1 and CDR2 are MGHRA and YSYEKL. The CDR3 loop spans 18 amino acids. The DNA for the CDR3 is TGCGCCAGCAGCCAAGATGAACACATCGGGAGCCCCTACAATGAGCAGTTCTTC. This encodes CASSQDEHIGSPYNEQFF.

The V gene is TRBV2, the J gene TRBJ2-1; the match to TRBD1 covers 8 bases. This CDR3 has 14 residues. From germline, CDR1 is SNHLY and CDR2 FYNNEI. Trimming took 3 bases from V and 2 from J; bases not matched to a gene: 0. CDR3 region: CASSEGQAYNEQFF. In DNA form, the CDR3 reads TGTGCCAGCAGTGAGGGACAGGCCTACAATGAGCAGTTCTTC.

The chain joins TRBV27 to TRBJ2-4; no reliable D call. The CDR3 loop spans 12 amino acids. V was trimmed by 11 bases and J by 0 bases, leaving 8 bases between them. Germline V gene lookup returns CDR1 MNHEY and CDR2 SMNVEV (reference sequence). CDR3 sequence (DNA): TGTGCCGTCGGTTTAGCCAAAAACATTCAGTACTTC. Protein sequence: CAVGLAKNIQYF.

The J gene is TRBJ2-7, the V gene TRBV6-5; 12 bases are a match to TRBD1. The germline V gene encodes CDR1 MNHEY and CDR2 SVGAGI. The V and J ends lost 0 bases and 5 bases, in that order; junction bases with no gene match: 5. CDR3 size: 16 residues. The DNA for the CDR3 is TGTGCCAGCAGTTACTCGGGACAGGGGGCTTATGACGAGCAGTACTTC. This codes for CASSYSGQGAYDEQYF.

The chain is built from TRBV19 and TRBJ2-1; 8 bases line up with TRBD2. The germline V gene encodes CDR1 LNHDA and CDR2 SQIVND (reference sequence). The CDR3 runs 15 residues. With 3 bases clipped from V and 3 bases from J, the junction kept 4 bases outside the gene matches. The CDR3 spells CASSMGLAGYNEQFF. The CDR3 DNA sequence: TGTGCCAGTAGTATGGGGCTAGCGGGCTACAATGAGCAGTTCTTC.

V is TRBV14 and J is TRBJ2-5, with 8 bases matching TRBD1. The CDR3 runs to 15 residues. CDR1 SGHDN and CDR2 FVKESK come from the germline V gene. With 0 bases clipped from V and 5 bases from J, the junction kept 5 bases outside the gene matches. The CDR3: CASSQDPGGRETQYF. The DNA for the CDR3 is TGTGCCAGCAGCCAAGACCCAGGGGGCAGGGAGACCCAGTACTTC.

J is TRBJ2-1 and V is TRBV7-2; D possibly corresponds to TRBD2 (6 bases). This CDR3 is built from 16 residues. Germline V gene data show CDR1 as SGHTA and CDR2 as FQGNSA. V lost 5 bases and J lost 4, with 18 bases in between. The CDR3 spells CASSPGGSSRYNEQFF. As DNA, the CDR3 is TGTGCCAGCAGCCCTGGGGGGTCTAGCCGGTACAATGAGCAGTTCTTC. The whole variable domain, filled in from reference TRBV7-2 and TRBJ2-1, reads GAGVSQSPSNKVTEKGKDVELRCDPISGHTALYWYRQSLGQGLEFLIYFQGNSAPDKSGLPSDRFSAERTGGSVSTLTIQRTQQEDSAVYLCASSPGGSSRYNEQFFGPGTRLTVL.

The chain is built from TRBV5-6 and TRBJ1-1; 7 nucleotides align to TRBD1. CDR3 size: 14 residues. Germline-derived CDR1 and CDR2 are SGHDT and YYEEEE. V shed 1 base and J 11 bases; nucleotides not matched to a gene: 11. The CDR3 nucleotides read TGTGCCAGCAGCTTGCGCTCAACAGGGGCGTTGGCTTTCTTT. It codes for CASSLRSTGALAFF. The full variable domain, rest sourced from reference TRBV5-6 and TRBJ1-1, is DAGVTQSPTHLIKTRGQQVTLRCSPKSGHDTVSWYQQALGQGPQFIFQYYEEEERQRGNFPDRFSGHQFPNYSSELNVNALLLGDSALYLCASSLRSTGALAFFGQGTRLTVV.

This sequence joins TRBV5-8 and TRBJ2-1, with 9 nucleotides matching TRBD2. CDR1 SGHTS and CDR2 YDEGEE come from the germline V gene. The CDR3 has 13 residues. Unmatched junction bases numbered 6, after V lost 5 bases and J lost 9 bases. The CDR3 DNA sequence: TGTGCCAGCAGGGGCCTAGCGGGATCTGAGCAGTTCTTC. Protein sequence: CASRGLAGSEQFF.

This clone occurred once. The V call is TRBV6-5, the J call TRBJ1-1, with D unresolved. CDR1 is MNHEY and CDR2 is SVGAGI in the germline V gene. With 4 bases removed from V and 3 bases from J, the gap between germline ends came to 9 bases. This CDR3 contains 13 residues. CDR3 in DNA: TGTGCCAGCAGTTTGGTGGGAGACACTGAAGCTTTCTTT. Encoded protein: CASSLVGDTEAFF.

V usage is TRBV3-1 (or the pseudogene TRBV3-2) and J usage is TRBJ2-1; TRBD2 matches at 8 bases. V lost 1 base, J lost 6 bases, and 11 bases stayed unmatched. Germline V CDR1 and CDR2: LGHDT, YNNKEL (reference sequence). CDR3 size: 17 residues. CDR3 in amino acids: CASSQVGSGSARNEQFF. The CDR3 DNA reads TGTGCCAGCAGCCAAGTCGGAAGCGGGAGCGCCCGCAATGAGCAGTTCTTC.

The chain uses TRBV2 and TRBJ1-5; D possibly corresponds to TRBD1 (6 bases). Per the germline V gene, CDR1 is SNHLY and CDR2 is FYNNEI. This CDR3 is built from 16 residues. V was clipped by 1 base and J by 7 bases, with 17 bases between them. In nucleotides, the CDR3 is TGTGCCAGCAGTGAAGTCGGGGGGGCGCGATCGCAGCCCCAGCATTTT. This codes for CASSEVGGARSQPQHF.

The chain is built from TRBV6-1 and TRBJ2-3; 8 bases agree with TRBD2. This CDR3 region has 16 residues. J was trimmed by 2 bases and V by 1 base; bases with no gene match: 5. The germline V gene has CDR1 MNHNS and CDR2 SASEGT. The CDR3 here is CASSEVLAGTTDTQYF. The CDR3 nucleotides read TGTGCCAGCAGTGAAGTCTTAGCGGGGACCACAGATACGCAGTATTTT.

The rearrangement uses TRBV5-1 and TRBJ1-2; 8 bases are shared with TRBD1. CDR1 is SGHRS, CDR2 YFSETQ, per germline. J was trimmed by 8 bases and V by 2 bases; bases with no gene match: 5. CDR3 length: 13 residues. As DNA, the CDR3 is TGCGCCAGCAGCTTTACGGACAGGGAGGGCTACACCTTC. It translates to CASSFTDREGYTF.

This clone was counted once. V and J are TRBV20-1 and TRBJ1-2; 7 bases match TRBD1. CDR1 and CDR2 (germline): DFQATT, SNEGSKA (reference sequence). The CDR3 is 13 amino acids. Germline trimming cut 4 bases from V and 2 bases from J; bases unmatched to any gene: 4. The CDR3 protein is CSATEGANYGYTF. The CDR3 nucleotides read TGCAGTGCTACTGAGGGGGCGAACTATGGCTACACCTTC.

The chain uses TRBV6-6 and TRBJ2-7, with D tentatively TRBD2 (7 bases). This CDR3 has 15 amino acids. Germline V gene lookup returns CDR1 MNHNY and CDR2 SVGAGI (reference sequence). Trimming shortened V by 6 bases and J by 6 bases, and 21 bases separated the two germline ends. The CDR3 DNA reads TGTGCCAGCAGCCCTAGAGGGCAGAGGGGGGGCGAGCAGTACTTC. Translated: CASSPRGQRGGEQYF.

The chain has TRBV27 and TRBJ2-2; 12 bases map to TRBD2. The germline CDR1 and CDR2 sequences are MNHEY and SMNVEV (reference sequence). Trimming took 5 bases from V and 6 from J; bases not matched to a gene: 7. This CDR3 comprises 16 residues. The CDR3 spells CASSTGLAGLAGELFF. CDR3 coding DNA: TGTGCCAGCAGTACCGGACTAGCGGGACTAGCCGGGGAGCTGTTTTTT.

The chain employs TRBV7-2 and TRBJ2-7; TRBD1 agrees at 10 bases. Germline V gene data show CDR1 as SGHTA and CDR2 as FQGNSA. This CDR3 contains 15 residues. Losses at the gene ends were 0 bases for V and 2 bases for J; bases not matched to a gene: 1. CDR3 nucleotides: TGTGCCAGCAGCTTAGCAGGACAGGGGGCCTACGAGCAGTACTTC. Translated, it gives CASSLAGQGAYEQYF.

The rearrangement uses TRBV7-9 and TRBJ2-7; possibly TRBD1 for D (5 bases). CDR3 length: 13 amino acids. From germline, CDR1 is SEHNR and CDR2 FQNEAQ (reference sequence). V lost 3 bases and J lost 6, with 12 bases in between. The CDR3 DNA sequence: TGTGCCAGCAGCTTTAGGCAGCAGGGCGAGCAGTACTTC. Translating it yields CASSFRQQGEQYF.

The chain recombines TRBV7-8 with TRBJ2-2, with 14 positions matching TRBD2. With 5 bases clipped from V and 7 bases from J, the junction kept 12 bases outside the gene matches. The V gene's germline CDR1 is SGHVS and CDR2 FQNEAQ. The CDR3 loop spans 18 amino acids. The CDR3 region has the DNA TGTGCCAGCAGCCAAAGACAGGGACTAGCGGGAGAGATCGGGGAGCTGTTTTTT. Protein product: CASSQRQGLAGEIGELFF. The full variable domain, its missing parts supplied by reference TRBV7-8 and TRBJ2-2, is GAGVSQSPRYKVAKRGQDVALRCDPISGHVSLFWYQQALGQGPEFLTYFQNEAQLDKSGLPSDRFFAERPEGSVSTLKIQRTQQEDSAVYLCASSQRQGLAGEIGELFFGEGSRLTVL.

The CDR3 sequence is CASSEVGQGLNEKLFF. The CDR3 DNA follows: TGTGCCAGCAGTGAAGTAGGACAGGGACTAAATGAAAAACTGTTTTTT. The gene calls are TRBV2 and TRBJ1-4; the match to TRBD1 covers 8 bases. Germline V gene data show CDR1 as SNHLY and CDR2 as FYNNEI. CDR3 length equals 16 residues. Unmatched junction bases numbered 6, after V lost 1 base and J lost 5 bases.

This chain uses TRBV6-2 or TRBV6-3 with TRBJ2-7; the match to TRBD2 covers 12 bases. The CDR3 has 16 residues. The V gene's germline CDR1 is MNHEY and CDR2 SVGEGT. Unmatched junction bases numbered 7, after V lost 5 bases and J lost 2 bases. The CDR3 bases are TGTGCCAGCAGTAACGCGCGGACTAGCGGGACCTACGAGCAGTACTTC. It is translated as CASSNARTSGTYEQYF.

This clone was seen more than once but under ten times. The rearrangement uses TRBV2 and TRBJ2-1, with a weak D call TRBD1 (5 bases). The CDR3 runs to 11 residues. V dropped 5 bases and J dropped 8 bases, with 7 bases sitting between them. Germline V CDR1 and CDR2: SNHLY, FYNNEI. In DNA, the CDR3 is TGTGCCAGCAGTTCAGGGTATGAGCAGTTCTTC. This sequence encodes CASSSGYEQFF. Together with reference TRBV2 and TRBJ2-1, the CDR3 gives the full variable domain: EPEVTQTPSHQVTQMGQEVILRCVPISNHLYFYWYRQILGQKVEFLVSFYNNEISEKSEIFDDQFSVERPDGSNFTLKIRSTKLEDSAMYFCASSSGYEQFFGPGTRLTVL.

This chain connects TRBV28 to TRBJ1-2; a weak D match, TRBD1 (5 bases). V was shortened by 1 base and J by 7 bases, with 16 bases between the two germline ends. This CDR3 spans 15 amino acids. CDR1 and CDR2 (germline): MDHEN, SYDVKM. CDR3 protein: CASSLSGIGKSGYTF. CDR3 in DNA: TGTGCCAGCAGTTTATCAGGGATTGGTAAGAGTGGCTACACCTTC.

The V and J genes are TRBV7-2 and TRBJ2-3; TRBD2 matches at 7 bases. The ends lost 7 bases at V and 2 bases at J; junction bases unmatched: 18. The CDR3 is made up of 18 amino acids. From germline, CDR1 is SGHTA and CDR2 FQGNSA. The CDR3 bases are TGTGCCAGCAAACTTAGCTGGGCTAGCGGAGCCCCCACAGATACGCAGTATTTT. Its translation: CASKLSWASGAPTDTQYF.

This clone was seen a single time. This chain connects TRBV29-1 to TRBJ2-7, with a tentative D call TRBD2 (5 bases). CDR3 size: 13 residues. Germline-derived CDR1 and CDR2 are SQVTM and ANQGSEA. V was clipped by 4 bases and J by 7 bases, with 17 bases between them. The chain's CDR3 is CSVAPVMREEQYF. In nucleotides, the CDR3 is TGCAGCGTTGCCCCGGTGATGAGGGAAGAGCAGTACTTC.